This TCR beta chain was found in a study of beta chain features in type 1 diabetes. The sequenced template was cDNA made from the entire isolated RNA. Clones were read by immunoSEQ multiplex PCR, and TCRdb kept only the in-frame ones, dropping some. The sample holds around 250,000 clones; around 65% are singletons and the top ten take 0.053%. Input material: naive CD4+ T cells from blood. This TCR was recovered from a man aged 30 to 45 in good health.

The CDR3 DNA sequence: TGTGCCAGCGAACCGGACAGGGGATTGCAAGAGACCCAGTACTTC. Protein product: CASEPDRGLQETQYF. The rearrangement uses TRBV2 and TRBJ2-5, with 9 bases matching TRBD1. This CDR3 spans 15 amino acids. Germline CDR1 SNHLY, CDR2 FYNNEI. Unmatched junction bases numbered 9, after V lost 8 bases and J lost 2 bases.